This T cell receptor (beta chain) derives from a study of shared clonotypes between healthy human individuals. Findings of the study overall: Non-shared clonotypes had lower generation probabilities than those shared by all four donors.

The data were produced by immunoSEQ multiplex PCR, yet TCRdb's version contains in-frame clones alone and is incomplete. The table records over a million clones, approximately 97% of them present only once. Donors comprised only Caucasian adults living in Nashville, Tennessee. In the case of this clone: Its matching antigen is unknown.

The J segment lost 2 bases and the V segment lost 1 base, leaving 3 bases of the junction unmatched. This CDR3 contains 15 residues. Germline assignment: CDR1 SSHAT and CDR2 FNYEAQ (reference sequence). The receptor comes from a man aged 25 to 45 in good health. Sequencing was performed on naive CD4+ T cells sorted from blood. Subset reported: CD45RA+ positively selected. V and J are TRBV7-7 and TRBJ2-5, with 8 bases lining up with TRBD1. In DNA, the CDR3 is TGTGCCAGCAGCTTAGGACAGGGGAGGCAAGAGACCCAGTACTTC. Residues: CASSLGQGRQETQYF. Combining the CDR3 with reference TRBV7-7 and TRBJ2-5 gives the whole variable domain GAGVSQSPRYKVTKRGQDVTLRCDPISSHATLYWYQQALGQGPEFLTYFNYEAQPDKSGLPSDRFSAERPEGSISTLTIQRTEQRDSAMYRCASSLGQGRQETQYFGPGTRLLVL.